The table lists the clone carrying this TCR beta chain with a few counts. Unique molecular identifiers were incorporated during preparation of the TCRbeta library. One entry per CDR3 protein results from TCRdb running MiXCR on the PCR reads. The sample contains 640,000 or so distinct CDR3 sequences, roughly 15% of which appear only once. The sample is drawn from a study of T-cell reconstitution after alpha-beta-depleted transplantation in children. Germline values: CDR1 KGHDR, CDR2 SFDVKD. V shed 1 base and J shed 15 bases, with 12 bases lying between them. This CDR3 comprises 12 residues. The rearrangement joins TRBV24-1 to TRBJ2-1, with D tentatively TRBD1 or TRBD2 (6 bases each). This receptor was identified in a human donor who donated a stem cell graft to a child with acute myeloid leukemia. The material was PBMCs from the stem cell graft donor, obtained from the stem cell graft. CDR3 amino acids: CATSDLGGGRFF. In nucleotides, the CDR3 is TGTGCCACCAGTGATTTAGGAGGGGGTCGGTTCTTC.